A selection of T cell receptor beta chains follows, all from one sample in a study of cytomegalovirus exposure and HLA in healthy donors. This table comes from immunoSEQ multiplex PCR, and its TCRdb copy is limited to in-frame clones, with some not included. This table has approximately 89,000 clones, approximately 71% appearing once. Source material: PBMCs. These TCRs come from a man aged 25 to 45 in good health and CMV-seronegative. Each CDR3 is given with its conserved first and last residue. A D gene is named only where the DNA matches it firmly. The listing skips clone size in some rows; elsewhere it reads once, few, many or a size class.

size,length,V,D,J,DNA,CDR3
.,13,TRBV14,TRBD1,TRBJ2-2,TGTGCCAGCAGCCCTACAGGGGCCGGGGAGCTGTTTTTT,CASSPTGAGELFF
few,15,TRBV11-3,TRBD2,TRBJ2-1,TGTGCCAGCAGCCCCTCGGGGACTAGCGGCAATGAGCAGTTCTTC,CASSPSGTSGNEQFF
.,17,TRBV5-1,TRBD2,TRBJ2-7,TGCGCCAGCAGCTTGTGGGGGGGGACTAGCGGGGCCTACGAGCAGTACTTC,CASSLWGGTSGAYEQYF
few,17,TRBV10-3,.,TRBJ1-4,TGTGCCATCAGTGAGTCGCTCTTCGGCGGCGGGGATGAAAAACTGTTTTTT,CAISESLFGGGDEKLFF
few,15,TRBV6-5,.,TRBJ2-7,TGTGCCAGCAGTTACTCGATCGGGGGAAGCTACGAGCAGTACTTC,CASSYSIGGSYEQYF
.,15,TRBV19,.,TRBJ1-6,TGTGCCAGTAGCCTTAAGATAAACATAAATTCACCCCTCCACTTT,CASSLKININSPLHF
.,14,TRBV6-5,TRBD1,TRBJ2-7,TGTGCCAGCAGTTATCAGGGGGTATTATACGAGCAGTACTTC,CASSYQGVLYEQYF
.,20,TRBV4-1,TRBD1,TRBJ1-6,TGCGCCAGCAGCCAAGATCCGGGACCAGGGGGCGGGGTTTATAATTCACCCCTCCACTTT,CASSQDPGPGGGVYNSPLHF
.,11,TRBV7-2,.,TRBJ1-1,TGTGCCAGCAGCCCCGGAGGCGAAGCTTTCTTT,CASSPGGEAFF
.,15,TRBV7-2,.,TRBJ2-7,TGTGCCAGCAGCCGGAGTGATCCTAGCTCCTACGAGCAGTACTTC,CASSRSDPSSYEQYF
.,13,TRBV6-5,.,TRBJ1-1,TGTGCCAGCAACCGGGGGGCGAACACTGAAGCTTTCTTT,CASNRGANTEAFF
.,14,TRBV10-2,TRBD2,TRBJ2-7,TGCGCCAGCGGGGGGACTAGCGGGAGCCACGAGCAGTACTTC,CASGGTSGSHEQYF
.,18,TRBV28,.,TRBJ2-6,TGTGCCAGCAGGAATACAGGGTCCCTTGGCTCTGGGGCCAACGTCCTGACTTTC,CASRNTGSLGSGANVLTF
.,15,TRBV9,.,TRBJ2-5,TGTGCCAGCAGCGAAGACAGCAGCGCTAGAATTGCCCAGTACTTC,CASSEDSSARIAQYF
.,14,TRBV27,.,TRBJ1-1,TGTGCCAGCAGTCTAACCATCGGGGACACTGAAGCTTTCTTT,CASSLTIGDTEAFF
.,15,TRBV7-2,.,TRBJ1-5,TGTGCCAGCAGCACCCGGGTTGGTAGCAATCAGCCCCAGCATTTT,CASSTRVGSNQPQHF
.,16,TRBV5-6,.,TRBJ1-2,TGTGCCAGCAGCCAGGCTCCGGGACAAGGAATCTATGGCTACACCTTC,CASSQAPGQGIYGYTF
.,15,TRBV6-6,TRBD1,TRBJ1-2,TGTGCCAGCAAGACGGGACAGTTCGTTGACTATGGCTACACCTTC,CASKTGQFVDYGYTF
.,13,TRBV10-1,TRBD2,TRBJ2-5,TGCGCCAGCAGTGAGAGGACTAGCTCGGACCAGTACTTC,CASSERTSSDQYF
.,13,TRBV5-4,TRBD1,TRBJ1-2,TGTGCCAGCAGGACCCAGGGGGACTATGGCTACACCTTC,CASRTQGDYGYTF
once,15,TRBV19,.,TRBJ1-5,TGTGCCAGTAGTATATCTCGGACAGCCAATCAACCCCAGCATTTT,CASSISRTANQPQHF
.,13,TRBV18,TRBD1,TRBJ2-1,TGTGCCAGCTCGGCCGGGACAGAGAGTGAGCAGTTCTTC,CASSAGTESEQFF
.,16,TRBV23-1,TRBD2,TRBJ2-1,TGCGCCAGCAGACCCCCGGGACTAGCGGGGGACGATGAGCAGTTCTTC,CASRPPGLAGDDEQFF
.,14,TRBV30,.,TRBJ2-1,TGTGCCTGGAGTTTCCGGGAGATTTACAATGAGCAGTTCTTC,CAWSFREIYNEQFF
.,14,TRBV6-6,.,TRBJ2-7,TGTGCCAGCAGTTACACCACTTCAGGGAACGAGCAGTACTTC,CASSYTTSGNEQYF
.,15,TRBV10-3,.,TRBJ1-3,TGTGCCATCAGTGAGGCAGGGAAAGCTGGAAACACCATATATTTT,CAISEAGKAGNTIYF
once,16,TRBV4-1,TRBD2,TRBJ2-1,TGCGCCAGCAGCCCCCAAAGCGGACTAGCGGGAGGTTCTTGGTTCTTC,CASSPQSGLAGGSWFF
few,16,TRBV7-9,TRBD1,TRBJ2-3,TGTTCCAGCAGCCAGACTCCGGGACAGGGGGTAGGGACGCAGTATTTT,CSSSQTPGQGVGTQYF
.,14,TRBV7-7,.,TRBJ2-2,TGTGCCAGCAGCACGGGGAGTGGCACCGGGGAGCTGTTTTTT,CASSTGSGTGELFF
.,19,TRBV5-4,TRBD2,TRBJ2-3,TGTGCCAGCAGCCGGACTAGCGGGCATAATCTGGGGCACACAGATACGCAGTATTTT,CASSRTSGHNLGHTDTQYF
.,14,TRBV7-2,.,TRBJ2-2,TGTGCCAGCAGGCCCCCTAGATTCACCGGGGAGCTGTTTTTT,CASRPPRFTGELFF
.,15,TRBV27,TRBD1,TRBJ2-7,TGTGCCAGCTCGAAGCAAGGACAGGGGGGGTACGAGCAGTACTTC,CASSKQGQGGYEQYF
few,14,TRBV4-1,TRBD1,TRBJ1-2,TGCGCCAGCAGCCAAACAGGGGGCGTCTATGGCTACACCTTC,CASSQTGGVYGYTF
.,15,TRBV4-2,TRBD1,TRBJ1-2,TGTGCCAGCAGCCAACAAACGGGACAGGGCACTGGCTACACCTTC,CASSQQTGQGTGYTF
.,13,TRBV14,.,TRBJ1-1,TGTGCCAGCAAACAGAACATGAACACTGAAGCTTTCTTT,CASKQNMNTEAFF
.,15,TRBV4-3,TRBD1,TRBJ1-1,TGCGCCAGCAGTCCCTCTCGACAGGGGTTCACTGAAGCTTTCTTT,CASSPSRQGFTEAFF
.,14,TRBV4-3,.,TRBJ2-7,TGCGCCAGCAGCCAAGAGCGGCATTCCTACGAGCAGTACTTC,CASSQERHSYEQYF
.,13,TRBV27,TRBD1,TRBJ2-1,TGTGCCAGCAGACGGACAGGGGGCAATGAGCAGTTCTTC,CASRRTGGNEQFF